This T cell receptor beta chain comes out of a study of T cell repertoires in cytomegalovirus infection. On the study more broadly: CMV infection together with matching HLA type was indicated by public TCR beta signatures. Study findings and constraints: HLA-C-restricted CMV-specific TCR beta clonotypes prevailed in the ex vivo response. Cumulated frequencies of public TCR beta families served to identify carriers of CMV plus the relevant HLA.

As regards this clonotype: No antigen is known for it.

TCRdb re-called the reads through MiXCR, storing one row per CDR3 protein. The profile shows approximately 260,000 distinct CDR3 sequences, around 15% of them singletons. This TCR derives from a human donor in good health (CMV status not recorded). Some clones in this sample may be carry-over from other donors' samples. Material: CD8+ T cells from PBMCs.

The CDR3 here is CASSLGGVGPETQYF. CDR3 DNA sequence: TGTGCCAGCAGCTTGGGCGGGGTAGGTCCAGAGACCCAGTACTTC. This chain joins TRBV5-4 and TRBJ2-5, with D possibly TRBD2 on 6 matching bases. The CDR3 has 15 residues. V was shortened by 0 bases and J by 4 bases, with 13 bases between the two germline ends. Germline loops: CDR1 SGHNT, CDR2 YYREEE (reference sequence). Full variable domain (rest looked up from reference TRBV5-4 and TRBJ2-5): ETGVTQSPTHLIKTRGQQVTLRCSSQSGHNTVSWYQQALGQGPQFIFQYYREEENGRGNFPPRFSGLQFPNYSSELNVNALELDDSALYLCASSLGGVGPETQYFGPGTRLLVL.